This TCR beta chain originates from a study of T cells in Graves' hyperthyroidism and ophthalmopathy. Germline values: CDR1 SNHLY, CDR2 FYNNEI. The V segment lost 7 bases and the J segment 10 bases; nucleotides outside the gene matches: 12. The CDR3 spans 15 residues. Using RNA transcripts as the source, TCR beta CDR3 regions were amplified. First-round RT-PCR targeting the TCR CDR3 was performed with the HTBI primer set. MiXCR was run by TCRdb on the multiplex PCR reads, yielding one entry per CDR3 protein. Altogether 350,000 or so distinct CDR3 sequences are present, roughly 23% being singletons, with the ten largest covering over 40%.

The source material was blood. The clonotype originates from a woman in her forties or fifties with Graves' hyperthyroidism. The chain carries TRBV2 and TRBJ1-6; TRBD1 aligns across 8 bases. The CDR3 sequence: CASTITQGAGSPLHF. CDR3 DNA: TGTGCCAGCACCATAACCCAGGGGGCCGGGTCACCCCTCCACTTT.